This section outlines one T cell receptor (beta chain) sequence together with its context. Its antigen is not known. The sample belongs to a study of beta chain features in type 1 diabetes. About the study: The study found patients and healthy donors alike in age, gender and cell yields.

cDNA synthesis used the whole RNA isolate, giving expressed TCRB sequences. An average roughly 3.3 million reads came from naive, central memory and regulatory T cell samples. TCRdb keeps only in-frame clones here, not all; method: immunoSEQ multiplex PCR. The table records 350,000 to 400,000 clones, around an eighth of them present only once. The collection from each donor was one heparinised blood draw averaging roughly 100 mL. Germline CDR1 and CDR2: SGHTA and FQGTGA. There are 13 residues in the CDR3. The germline V and J ends were trimmed by 2 bases and 0 bases, with 4 bases remaining between them. Study results and caveats: Type 1 diabetes patients had moderately but significantly shorter TCRB CDR3s in all four CD4+ subsets.

V is TRBV7-3 and J is TRBJ2-5; D is unclear. Sequenced sample: naive CD4+ T cells from blood. The origin of this receptor is a woman between 18 and 30 years old with type 1 diabetes. The DNA of the CDR3 is TGTGCCAGCAGCTTACAGTACCAAGAGACCCAGTACTTC. Amino acid sequence: CASSLQYQETQYF.